This T cell receptor beta chain was sequenced in a study of blood T cell repertoires in COVID-19. About the study: Sites across the United States, Italy and Spain contributed samples from acute and convalescent COVID-19.

V lost 1 base and J lost 5; bases outside the gene matches: 4. The CDR3 length is 15 residues. Germline values: CDR1 MNHEY, CDR2 SVGAGI. TCRdb's table, derived via immunoSEQ multiplex PCR, lists solely in-frame clones and lacks some. This sample carries 250,000 to 300,000 clones, around 85% of them seen once, and the ten largest clones take about 12%. Patients of the Seattle cohort, enrolled during active infection, were followed longitudinally. The rearrangement links TRBV6-5 to TRBJ2-7; 11 nucleotides match TRBD2. The TCR originated in a woman in her twenties or thirties with COVID-19, enrolled during active disease. Sequenced material: peripheral blood. The CDR3 spells CASSYYSGGADEQYF. The CDR3 DNA reads TGTGCCAGCAGTTACTATAGCGGGGGGGCGGACGAGCAGTACTTC.